The clone carrying this T cell receptor beta chain was found many times. Its specificity is not known. The library came from three nested PCR rounds adapted from ARM-PCR protocols. Via MiXCR, TCRdb re-called the multiplex PCR reads, giving one row per CDR3 protein. The sample shows roughly 69,000 distinct CDR3 sequences, under 80% of them seen only once. This sample is drawn from a study of tumor and adjacent non-tumor tissue in lung cancer. Turning to the study itself: There were about 12 adenocarcinoma, 2 squamous cell carcinoma and 1 small cell lung cancer cases. Findings of the study overall: Tumor tissue had significantly higher TCR diversity than normal lung. Tumor repertoires had a smaller top 100 clone share than normal lung.

Trimming left V 4 bases short and J 6 bases short, with 17 bases between. Germline CDR1 reads MDHEN; CDR2 reads SYDVKM. This CDR3 comprises 15 residues. No cell sorting was done before RNA was extracted from the tissue. More than 3 cm separated this lung sample from the edge of the tumor. The origin of this receptor is a man aged 55 to 70 with non-small cell lung cancer. The chain links TRBV28 to TRBJ2-3, with D tentatively TRBD1 or TRBD2 (5 bases each). Sequencing was performed on distant non-tumor lung tissue. In DNA, the CDR3 is TGTGCCAGCAGTTCAATGGGGGACCCCTCCGATACGCAGTATTTT. This encodes CASSSMGDPSDTQYF.